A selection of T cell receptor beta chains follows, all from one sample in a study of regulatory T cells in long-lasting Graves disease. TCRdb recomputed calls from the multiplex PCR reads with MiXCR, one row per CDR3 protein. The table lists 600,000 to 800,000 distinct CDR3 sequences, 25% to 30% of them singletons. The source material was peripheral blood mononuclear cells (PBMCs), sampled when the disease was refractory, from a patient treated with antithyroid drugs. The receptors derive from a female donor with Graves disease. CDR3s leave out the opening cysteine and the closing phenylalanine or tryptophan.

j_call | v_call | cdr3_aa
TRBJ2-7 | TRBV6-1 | ASRQTGGAEAQLQVGPYEQY
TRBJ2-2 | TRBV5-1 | ASSLSFGTGELF
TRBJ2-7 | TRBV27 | ASSYETGSHLYEQY
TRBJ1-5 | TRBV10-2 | ARKGTGDNQPQH
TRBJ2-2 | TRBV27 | ASSFVGQGNTGELF
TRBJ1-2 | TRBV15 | ATSRNRRASYGYT
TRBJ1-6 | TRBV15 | ATSRYRGSNSPLH
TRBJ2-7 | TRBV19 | ASSIRQDSYEQY
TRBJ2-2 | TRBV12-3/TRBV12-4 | ASSFTNTGELF
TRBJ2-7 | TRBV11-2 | ASRTNRGRLDEQY
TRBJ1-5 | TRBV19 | ASSSLSSNQPQH
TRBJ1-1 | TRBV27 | ASSFGNSEAF
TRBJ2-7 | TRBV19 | ASSISGTGSYEQY
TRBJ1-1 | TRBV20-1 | SASQGRNTEAF
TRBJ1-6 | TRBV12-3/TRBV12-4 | ASSRRTGSSYNSPLH
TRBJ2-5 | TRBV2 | ASSAEETQY
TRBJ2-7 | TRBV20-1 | SASRAGVGEQY